One and the same sample provided the 15 T cell receptor beta chains below, sequenced in a study of blood T cell repertoires in COVID-19. Generated by immunoSEQ multiplex PCR, the TCRdb table keeps only in-frame clones and is missing some. The table includes tens of thousands of clones, just under 85% detected once. The sample comprised peripheral blood. These receptors were collected from a man aged 45-65 years with acute or convalescent COVID-19.

The chain couples TRBV18 to TRBJ1-2; D perhaps matches TRBD1 (5 bases). This CDR3 is 15 amino acids long. Per germline, CDR1 KGHSH and CDR2 LQKENI. Trimming left V 3 bases short and J 0 bases short, with 11 bases between. The CDR3: CASSPQGVSNYGYTF. Written as DNA, the CDR3 is TGTGCCAGCTCACCGCAGGGCGTTTCTAACTATGGCTACACCTTC.

This chain joins TRBV14 and TRBJ2-1; TRBD2 is a possible D gene (6 bases). Germline V gene lookup returns CDR1 SGHDN and CDR2 FVKESK. CDR3 length: 16 residues. With 6 bases removed from V and 0 bases from J, the gap between germline ends came to 15 bases. DNA for the CDR3: TGTGCCAGCAGACCCTCTCGACTAGGCTCCTACAATGAGCAGTTCTTC. Its translation is CASRPSRLGSYNEQFF.

The genes are TRBV2 and TRBJ2-2; possibly TRBD2 for D (5 bases). CDR3 length: 15 residues. Germline V gene lookup returns CDR1 SNHLY and CDR2 FYNNEI. Trimming removed 5 bases from V and 0 bases from J, with 10 bases in between. DNA of the CDR3: TGTGCCAGCAGTATGAGCGGTGCGAACACCGGGGAGCTGTTTTTT. Translation: CASSMSGANTGELFF.

Details on this clone: At one end, the junction sequence differs from germline, possibly due to a read error. This sample includes further DNA sequences coding for the same CDR3. V and J are TRBV15 and TRBJ1-5; D call uncertain. The CDR3 totals 14 residues. The germline CDR1 and CDR2 sequences are LNHNV and YYDKDF (reference sequence). The CDR3 is CATSRGGLDQPQHF. CDR3 coding DNA: TGTGCTACCAGCAGAGGAGGTTTAGATCAGCCCCAGCATTTT.

The chain uses TRBV6-6 and TRBJ2-7; weak D call: TRBD2 (5 bases). CDR1 is MNHNY, CDR2 SVGAGI, per germline (reference sequence). V lost 7 bases and J 1 base, leaving 17 bases between the germline ends. The CDR3 totals 15 residues. The CDR3 nucleotides are TGTGCCAGCAACCGCGGGTCCGGATCTTCCTACGAGCAGTACTTC. It is translated as CASNRGSGSSYEQYF.

V and J are TRBV6-5 and TRBJ2-7, with TRBD2 as a possible D gene (5 bases). The CDR3 is 14 amino acids. Germline V lookup: CDR1 MNHEY, CDR2 SVGAGI. Trimming removed 3 bases at V and 0 bases at J, with 9 bases between. The CDR3 loop reads CASSYEGLSYEQYF. The CDR3 DNA follows: TGTGCCAGCAGTTATGAGGGCCTCTCCTACGAGCAGTACTTC.

The CDR3 loop reads CASSLAGGGFNGANEKLFF. The CDR3 nucleotides read TGTGCCAGCAGCTTAGCAGGAGGAGGGTTTAACGGGGCTAATGAAAAACTGTTTTTT. The rearrangement uses TRBV7-9 and TRBJ1-4; D is unresolved. The CDR3 contains 19 residues. V lost 0 bases, J lost 3 bases, and 20 bases lay in between. In germline, CDR1 is SEHNR, CDR2 FQNEAQ (reference sequence).

The genes are TRBV10-1 and TRBJ1-6; D is unclear. Germline loops: CDR1 WNHNN, CDR2 SYGVQD (reference sequence). V lost 3 bases and J lost 3, with 18 bases in between. The length of the CDR3 is 18 residues. The CDR3 loop reads CASSDELFLKLYNSPLHF. The CDR3 region has the DNA TGCGCCAGCAGTGACGAGCTTTTCCTTAAACTCTATAATTCACCCCTCCACTTT.

The genes are TRBV12-3 or TRBV12-4 and TRBJ2-7, with TRBD2 as a possible D gene (5 bases). The CDR3 loop spans 12 amino acids. V was shortened by 4 bases and J by 6 bases, with 10 bases between the two germline ends. The CDR3: CASSSNGVEQYF. The CDR3 DNA sequence: TGTGCCAGCAGTTCCAACGGGGTCGAGCAGTACTTC.

This sequence joins TRBV14 and TRBJ2-1, with D unresolved. This CDR3 has 16 amino acids. V lost 0 bases to trimming and J lost 0 bases, with 9 bases between them. The germline CDR1 and CDR2 sequences are SGHDN and FVKESK. The CDR3 reads CASSQDVDSSYNEQFF. The CDR3 DNA is TGTGCCAGCAGCCAAGATGTTGATAGCTCCTACAATGAGCAGTTCTTC.

This chain joins TRBV5-1 and TRBJ2-3, with 10 nucleotides matching TRBD2. The CDR3 has 15 amino acids. Germline V gives CDR1 SGHRS, CDR2 YFSETQ. The J segment lost 9 bases and the V segment lost 4 bases, leaving 11 bases of the junction unmatched. The CDR3 here is CASSPSAGLAQTQYF. CDR3 bases: TGCGCCAGCAGCCCCTCTGCGGGACTAGCGCAAACGCAGTATTTT.

J is TRBJ1-4 and V is TRBV7-9; D may be TRBD1 (6 bases). The CDR3 runs to 16 residues. The germline gives CDR1 SEHNR, CDR2 FQNEAQ (reference sequence). V lost 3 bases and J 7 bases, leaving 18 bases between the germline ends. The CDR3: CASSFPQGGPAEKLFF. The CDR3 nucleotides are TGTGCCAGCAGCTTCCCACAAGGGGGACCCGCTGAAAAACTGTTTTTT.

This rearrangement joins TRBV15 to TRBJ2-5; D might be TRBD1 (6 bases). Germline V gives CDR1 LNHNV, CDR2 YYDKDF (reference sequence). Trimming took 5 bases from V and 5 from J, leaving 9 bases between them. The CDR3 sequence is 12 residues long. The CDR3 protein is CATSVDRETQYF. Written as DNA, the CDR3 is TGTGCCACCAGCGTCGACAGGGAGACCCAGTACTTC.

This clone has a handful of counts. The chain carries TRBV28 and TRBJ2-2; 9 bases map to TRBD2. With 4 bases clipped from V and 1 base from J, the junction kept 1 base outside the gene matches. Germline loops: CDR1 MDHEN, CDR2 SYDVKM. The CDR3 totals 15 residues. CDR3 sequence (DNA): TGTGCCAGCAGTTCTAGCGGGGTGAACACCGGGGAGCTGTTTTTT. Translated, it gives CASSSSGVNTGELFF.

This chain links TRBV10-3 with TRBJ1-2; 9 bases map to TRBD1. Germline V gives CDR1 ENHRY, CDR2 SYGVKD. J gave up 7 bases and V 6 bases, and 9 bases lay outside the gene matches. CDR3 length equals 14 residues. This CDR3 is CAIRSDRGMGGYTF. In DNA, the CDR3 is TGTGCCATCAGATCGGACAGGGGAATGGGTGGCTACACCTTC.